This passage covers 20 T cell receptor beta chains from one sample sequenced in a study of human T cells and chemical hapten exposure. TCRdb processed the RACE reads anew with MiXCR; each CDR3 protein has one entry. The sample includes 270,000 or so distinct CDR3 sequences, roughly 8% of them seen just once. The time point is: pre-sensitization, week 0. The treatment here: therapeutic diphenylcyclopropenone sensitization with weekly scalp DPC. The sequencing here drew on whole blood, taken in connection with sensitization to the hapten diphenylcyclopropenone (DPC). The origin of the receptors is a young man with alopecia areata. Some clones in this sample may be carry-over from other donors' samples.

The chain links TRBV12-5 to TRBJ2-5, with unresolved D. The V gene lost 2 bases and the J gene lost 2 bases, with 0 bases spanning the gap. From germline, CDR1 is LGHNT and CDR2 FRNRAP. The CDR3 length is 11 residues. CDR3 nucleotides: TGTGCTAGTGGTTTGCAAGAGACCCAGTACTTC. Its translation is CASGLQETQYF.

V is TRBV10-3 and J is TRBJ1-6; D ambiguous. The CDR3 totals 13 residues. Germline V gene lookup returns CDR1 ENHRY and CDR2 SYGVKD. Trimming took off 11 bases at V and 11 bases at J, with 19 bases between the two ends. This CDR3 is CAYSTGMWAPLHF. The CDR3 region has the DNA TGTGCCTATTCAACCGGGATGTGGGCACCCCTCCACTTT.

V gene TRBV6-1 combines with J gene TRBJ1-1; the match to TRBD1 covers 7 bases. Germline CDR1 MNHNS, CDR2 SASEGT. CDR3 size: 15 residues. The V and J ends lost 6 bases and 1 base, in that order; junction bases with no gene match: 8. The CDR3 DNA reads TGTGCCAGCAGGAGGGACAGCCTAACGAACACTGAAGCTTTCTTT. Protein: CASRRDSLTNTEAFF.

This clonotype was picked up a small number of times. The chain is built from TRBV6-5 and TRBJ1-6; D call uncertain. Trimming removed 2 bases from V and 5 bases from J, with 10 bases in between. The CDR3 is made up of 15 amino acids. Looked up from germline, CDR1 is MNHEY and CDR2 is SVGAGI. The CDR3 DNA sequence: TGTGCCAGCAGTTACGACGGGCTCGATAATTCACCCCTCCACTTT. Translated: CASSYDGLDNSPLHF.

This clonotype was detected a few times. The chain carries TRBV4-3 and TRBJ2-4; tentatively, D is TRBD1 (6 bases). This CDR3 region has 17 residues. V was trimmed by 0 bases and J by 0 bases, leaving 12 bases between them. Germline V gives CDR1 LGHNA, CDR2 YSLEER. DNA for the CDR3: TGCGCCAGCAGCCAAGACCGGGACACCTTAGCCAAAAACATTCAGTACTTC. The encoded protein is CASSQDRDTLAKNIQYF.

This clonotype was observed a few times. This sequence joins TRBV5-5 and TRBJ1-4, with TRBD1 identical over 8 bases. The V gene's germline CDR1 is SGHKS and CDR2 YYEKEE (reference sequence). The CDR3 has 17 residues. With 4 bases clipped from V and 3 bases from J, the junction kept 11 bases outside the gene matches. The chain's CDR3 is CASSLNSRGLSNEKLFF. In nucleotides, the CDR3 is TGTGCCAGCAGCCTGAATAGCAGGGGGCTCTCTAATGAAAAACTGTTTTTT.

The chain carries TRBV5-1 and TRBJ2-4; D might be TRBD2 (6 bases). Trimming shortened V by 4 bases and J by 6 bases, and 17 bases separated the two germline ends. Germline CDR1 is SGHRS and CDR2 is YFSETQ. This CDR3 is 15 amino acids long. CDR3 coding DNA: TGCGCCAGCAGCCTTTATGGGGGGATCGGAAACATTCAGTACTTC. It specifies CASSLYGGIGNIQYF.

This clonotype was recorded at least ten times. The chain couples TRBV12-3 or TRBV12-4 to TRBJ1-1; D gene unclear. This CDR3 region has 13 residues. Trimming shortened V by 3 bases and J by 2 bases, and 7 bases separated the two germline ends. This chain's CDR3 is CASSFLPNTEAFF. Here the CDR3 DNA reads TGTGCCAGCAGTTTTTTGCCCAACACTGAAGCTTTCTTT.

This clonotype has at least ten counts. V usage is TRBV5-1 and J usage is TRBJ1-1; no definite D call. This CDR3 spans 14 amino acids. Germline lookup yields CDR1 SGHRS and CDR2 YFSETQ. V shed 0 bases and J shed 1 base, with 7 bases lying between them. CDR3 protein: CASSLVLGNTEAFF. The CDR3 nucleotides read TGCGCCAGCAGCTTGGTTCTGGGGAACACTGAAGCTTTCTTT. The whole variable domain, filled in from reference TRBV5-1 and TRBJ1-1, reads KAGVTQTPRYLIKTRGQQVTLSCSPISGHRSVSWYQQTPGQGLQFLFEYFSETQRNKGNFPGRFSGRQFSNSRSEMNVSTLELGDSALYLCASSLVLGNTEAFFGQGTRLTVV.

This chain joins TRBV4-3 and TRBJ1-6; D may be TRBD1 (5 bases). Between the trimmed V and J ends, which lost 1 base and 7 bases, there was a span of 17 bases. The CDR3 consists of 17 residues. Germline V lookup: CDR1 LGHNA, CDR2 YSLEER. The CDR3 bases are TGCGCCAGCAGCCAAGGGGGAGGGTGGGACCGGAATTCACCCCTCCACTTT. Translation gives CASSQGGGWDRNSPLHF.

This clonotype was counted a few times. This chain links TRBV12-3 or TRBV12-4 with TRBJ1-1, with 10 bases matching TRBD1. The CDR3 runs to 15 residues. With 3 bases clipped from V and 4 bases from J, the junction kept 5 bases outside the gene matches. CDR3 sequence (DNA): TGTGCCAGCAGTTTGTTTCGGGACAGGGGCACTGAAGCTTTCTTT. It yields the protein CASSLFRDRGTEAFF.

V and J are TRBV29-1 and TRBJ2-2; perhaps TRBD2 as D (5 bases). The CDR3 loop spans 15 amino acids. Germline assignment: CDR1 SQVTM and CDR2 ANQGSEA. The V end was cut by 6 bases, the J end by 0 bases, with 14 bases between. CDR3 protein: CSVEGLRSNTGELFF. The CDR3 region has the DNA TGCAGCGTCGAGGGCCTCCGATCGAACACCGGGGAGCTGTTTTTT.

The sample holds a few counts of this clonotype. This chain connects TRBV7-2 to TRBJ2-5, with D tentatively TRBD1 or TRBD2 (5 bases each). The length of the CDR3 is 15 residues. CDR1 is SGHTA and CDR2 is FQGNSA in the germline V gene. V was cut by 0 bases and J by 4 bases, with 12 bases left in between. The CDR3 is CASSLALGVGETQYF. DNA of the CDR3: TGTGCCAGCAGCTTAGCGCTGGGGGTTGGAGAGACCCAGTACTTC. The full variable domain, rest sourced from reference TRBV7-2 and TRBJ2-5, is GAGVSQSPSNKVTEKGKDVELRCDPISGHTALYWYRQSLGQGLEFLIYFQGNSAPDKSGLPSDRFSAERTGGSVSTLTIQRTQQEDSAVYLCASSLALGVGETQYFGPGTRLLVL.

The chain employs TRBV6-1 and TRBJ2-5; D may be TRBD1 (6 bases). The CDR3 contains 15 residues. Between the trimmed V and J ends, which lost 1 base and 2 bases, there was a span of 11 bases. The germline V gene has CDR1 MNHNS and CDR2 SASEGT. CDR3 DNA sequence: TGTGCCAGCAGTGAAGGCAGGGGACCACAAGAGACCCAGTACTTC. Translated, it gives CASSEGRGPQETQYF.

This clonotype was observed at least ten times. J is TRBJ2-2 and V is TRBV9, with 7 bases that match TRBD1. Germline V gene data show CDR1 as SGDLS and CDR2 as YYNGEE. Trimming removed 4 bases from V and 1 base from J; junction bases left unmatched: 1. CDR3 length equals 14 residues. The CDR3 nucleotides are TGTGCCAGCAGCAGACAGGGGAACACCGGGGAGCTGTTTTTT. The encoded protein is CASSRQGNTGELFF.

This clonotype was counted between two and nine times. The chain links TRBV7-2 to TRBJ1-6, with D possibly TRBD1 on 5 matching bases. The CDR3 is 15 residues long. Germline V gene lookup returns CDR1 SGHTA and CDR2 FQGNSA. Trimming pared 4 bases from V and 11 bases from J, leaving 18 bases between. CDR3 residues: CASSSQPGGGTPLHF. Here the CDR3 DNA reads TGTGCCAGCAGCTCCCAACCCGGGGGAGGTACACCCCTCCACTTT. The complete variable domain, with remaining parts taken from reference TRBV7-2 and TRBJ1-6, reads GAGVSQSPSNKVTEKGKDVELRCDPISGHTALYWYRQSLGQGLEFLIYFQGNSAPDKSGLPSDRFSAERTGGSVSTLTIQRTQQEDSAVYLCASSSQPGGGTPLHFGNGTRLTVT.

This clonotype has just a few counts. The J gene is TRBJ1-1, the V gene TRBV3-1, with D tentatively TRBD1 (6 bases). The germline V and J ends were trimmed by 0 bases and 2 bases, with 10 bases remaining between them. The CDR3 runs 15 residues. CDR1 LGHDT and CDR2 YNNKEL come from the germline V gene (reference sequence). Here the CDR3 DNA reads TGTGCCAGCAGCCAAGATACAGGGTTAAACACTGAAGCTTTCTTT. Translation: CASSQDTGLNTEAFF.

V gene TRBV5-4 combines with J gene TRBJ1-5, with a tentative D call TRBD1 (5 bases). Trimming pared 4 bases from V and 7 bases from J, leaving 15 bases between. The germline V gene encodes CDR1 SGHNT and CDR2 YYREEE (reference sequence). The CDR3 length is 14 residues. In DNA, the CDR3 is TGTGCCAGCAGCACAGGACCTTTGGGACAGCCCCAGCATTTT. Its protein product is CASSTGPLGQPQHF.

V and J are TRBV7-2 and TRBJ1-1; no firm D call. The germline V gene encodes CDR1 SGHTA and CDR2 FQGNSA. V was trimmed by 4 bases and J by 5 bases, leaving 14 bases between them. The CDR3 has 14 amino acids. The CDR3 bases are TGTGCCAGCAGCTGGGAGGGTGGCGTAACTGAAGCTTTCTTT. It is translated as CASSWEGGVTEAFF.

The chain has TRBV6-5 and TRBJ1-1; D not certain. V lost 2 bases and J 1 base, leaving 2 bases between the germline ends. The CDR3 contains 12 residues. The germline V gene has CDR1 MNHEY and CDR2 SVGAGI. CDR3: CASSYRNTEAFF. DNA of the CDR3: TGTGCCAGCAGTTACCGGAACACTGAAGCTTTCTTT.